Listed below are T cell receptor beta chains from one sample, sequenced in a study of blood T cell repertoires in COVID-19. Data came from immunoSEQ multiplex PCR; TCRdb stores just in-frame clones and leaves some out. The sample contains 200,000 or so clones, nearly 85% of which appear only once. The material sequenced was peripheral blood. These TCRs come from a woman in her thirties with acute or convalescent COVID-19. CDR3s include the opening cysteine and the closing phenylalanine or tryptophan. A D gene is named only where the DNA matches it firmly. Only some rows state a clone size, as once, few, many or a class for expanded clones.

TRBJ1-1	TRBD1	TRBV11-2	-	CASSLGQGAFEAFF	TGTGCCAGCAGCTTGGGACAGGGGGCGTTTGAAGCTTTCTTT
TRBJ1-2	TRBD1	TRBV7-3	-	CASSLARQGVGYTF	TGTGCCAGCAGCTTAGCCAGACAGGGCGTAGGCTACACCTTC
TRBJ1-2	-	TRBV6-5	-	CASIEVAGAVYGYTF	TGTGCCAGCATCGAGGTCGCAGGGGCTGTCTATGGCTACACCTTC
TRBJ1-2	-	TRBV9	few	CASSVAAGSYGYTF	TGTGCCAGCAGCGTAGCCGCGGGGTCTTATGGCTACACCTTC
TRBJ1-4	-	TRBV20-1	-	CSASQSATNEKLFF	TGCAGTGCTAGTCAGTCTGCAACTAATGAAAAACTGTTTTTT
TRBJ2-7	-	TRBV6-5	-	CASSYSQTRGEQYF	TGTGCCAGCAGTTACTCTCAAACAAGGGGCGAGCAGTACTTC
TRBJ1-5	TRBD1	TRBV19	once	CASSFKGTGRNQPQHF	TGTGCCAGTAGTTTCAAAGGGACAGGGCGGAATCAGCCCCAGCATTTT
TRBJ2-3	-	TRBV18	-	CASSPPSSTDTQYF	TGTGCCAGCTCACCACCCTCCAGCACAGATACGCAGTATTTT
TRBJ2-1	-	TRBV29-1	-	CSVEGPSAIYNEQFF	TGCAGCGTTGAAGGACCTAGCGCCATCTACAATGAGCAGTTCTTC
TRBJ2-7	-	TRBV4-1	once	CASSLEFADEQYF	TGCGCCAGCAGCCTTGAATTTGCGGACGAGCAGTACTTC
TRBJ2-2	-	TRBV5-1	-	CASSLEEGGELFF	TGCGCCAGCAGCCTGGAGGAGGGCGGGGAGCTGTTTTTT
TRBJ1-2	-	TRBV7-9	-	CASSEMRGYNGYTF	TGTGCCAGCAGCGAGATGCGGGGGTACAATGGCTACACCTTC
TRBJ2-7	-	TRBV7-2	-	CASSQGRGPYEQYF	TGTGCCAGCAGCCAAGGCAGGGGCCCCTACGAGCAGTACTTC
TRBJ2-7	TRBD2	TRBV4-2	-	CASSQDRPGLAGASSYEQYF	TGTGCCAGCAGCCAAGATCGACCGGGACTAGCGGGAGCGAGCTCCTACGAGCAGTACTTC
TRBJ1-1	TRBD1	TRBV9	-	CASSRLGQGATEAFF	TGTGCCAGCAGCCGCCTAGGACAGGGGGCCACTGAAGCTTTCTTT
TRBJ2-7	-	TRBV9	-	CASSVDGRVKDEQYF	TGTGCCAGCAGCGTTGACGGCAGGGTTAAGGATGAGCAGTACTTC
TRBJ1-3	TRBD1	TRBV11-2	-	CASRPGGHAGNTIYF	TGTGCCAGCAGACCAGGGGGCCACGCTGGAAACACCATATATTTT
TRBJ1-2	-	TRBV4-3	-	CASSQELGANYGYTF	TGCGCCAGCAGCCAAGAACTCGGAGCTAACTATGGCTACACCTTC
TRBJ2-7	TRBD1	TRBV12-5	-	CASGSDRGNEQYF	TGTGCTAGTGGTAGTGACAGGGGCAACGAGCAGTACTTC
TRBJ1-2	-	TRBV29-1	few	CSVNLARGDSDGYTF	TGCAGCGTTAATCTGGCTCGGGGAGATTCTGATGGCTACACCTTC
TRBJ2-3	-	TRBV27	-	CASSLQSTDTQYF	TGTGCCAGCAGTTTACAGAGCACAGATACGCAGTATTTT
TRBJ1-1	-	TRBV19	-	CASSTSFGAFF	TGTGCCAGTAGCACTAGTTTCGGAGCTTTCTTT
TRBJ1-4	TRBD1	TRBV20-1	-	CSASKGASNEKLFF	TGCAGTGCTAGTAAGGGGGCGTCTAATGAAAAACTGTTTTTT
TRBJ2-5	TRBD2	TRBV10-1	-	CASSESTSGRAWYF	TGCGCCAGCAGTGAGTCGACTAGCGGGAGGGCCTGGTACTTC
TRBJ1-4	-	TRBV4-1	-	CASSPGAGAFNEKLFF	TGCGCCAGCAGCCCTGGAGCAGGGGCCTTCAATGAAAAACTGTTTTTT
TRBJ2-7	TRBD2	TRBV7-2	-	CASSLVAWGGTYEQYF	TGTGCCAGCAGCCTGGTAGCGTGGGGGGGAACCTACGAGCAGTACTTC
TRBJ2-1	TRBD2	TRBV3-1/TRBV3-2	-	CASSPSIGSGRGKFF	TGTGCCAGCAGTCCCTCGATAGGTAGCGGGAGGGGAAAGTTCTTC
TRBJ1-2	-	TRBV4-3	-	CASSQDRTLGGYTF	TGCGCCAGCAGCCAAGATCGGACTTTGGGTGGCTACACCTTC
TRBJ2-3	TRBD1	TRBV19	-	CASSPIGQGSTDTQYF	TGTGCCAGTAGTCCGATCGGACAGGGAAGCACAGATACGCAGTATTTT